This T cell receptor beta chain originates from a study of cytomegalovirus exposure and HLA in healthy donors. The study, taken as a whole, reports: Most TCRs appeared rarely, but some public TCRs recurred in many donors. Based on reports, TCR beta sequences accurately predicted HLA-A and HLA-B alleles for most subjects.

The CDR3 spans 18 residues. Trimming removed 2 bases from V and 0 bases from J, with 17 bases in between. Germline-derived CDR1 and CDR2 are LNHDA and SQIVND (reference sequence). This clone has just one count. As yet, its antigen is unknown. With 60 Vbeta and 13 Jbeta primers, the PCR was carried out. TCRdb keeps only in-frame clones here, not all; method: immunoSEQ multiplex PCR. Here the sample spans about 130,000 clones, about 80% being singletons. The TCR was taken from a man aged 25-40 years in good health and CMV-seronegative. This chain connects TRBV19 to TRBJ1-5, with TRBD1 as a possible D gene (5 bases). Sequencing was carried out using PBMCs. The CDR3 nucleotides are TGTGCCAGTAGTATATGGGGTTTCCAGGGTGGTAGCAATCAGCCCCAGCATTTT. This gives the protein CASSIWGFQGGSNQPQHF.